Described below is a single TCR beta chain sequence and its context. Its antigen is currently not known. The record has no base qualities; no much larger clone is one base away. TCRbeta CDR3 regions were amplified from genomic DNA using the immunoSEQ Assay, a bias-controlled multiplex PCR. The original pipeline was this. The number of nucleated cells in each sample was estimated from the amplification of reference gene primers within the assay. Sequence reads were collapsed and filtered to measure the absolute abundance of every unique TCRbeta CDR3 rearrangement. Productive Simpson clonality was computed per sample as the square root of Simpson's diversity index over productive rearrangements. Not all clones reach the TCRdb copy of this immuneACCESS table, which keeps in-frame sequences only. Checked studies attribute under half of the gap to unresolved V genes and leave the rest unexplained. V and J calls and clone size follow that table, whereas D and trimming were derived from the DNA. The sample data list approximately 200,000 clones, and 75% to 85% of these were observed just once. Jointly, the top ten make up less than 7% of the sample.

One collaborating source in Seattle enrolled patients during active infection and followed them longitudinally through the course of disease. Collaborating institutions collected whole blood in K2EDTA tubes following their own protocols. For TCRbeta analysis, collaborator samples were shipped as frozen whole blood, as isolated PBMCs, or as DNA extracted from either sample type. Sequences SGHDT (CDR1) and YYEEEE (CDR2) are obtained from the germline V gene. V lost 0 bases and J lost 6 bases; the stretch between them is 7 bases long. Including the terminal cysteine and phenylalanine, the CDR3 comprises 14 residues. Just the 42-base CDR3 DNA is kept, in frame starting at base 1. The data originate from a study of blood T cell repertoires in COVID-19 (dated by TCRdb to the early 2020s). Looking at the study overall: Collaborator samples came from the United States, Italy and Spain and covered acute and convalescent phases of COVID-19. A freely available public database, intended as a resource for researchers studying the immune response to SARS-CoV-2, is where the repertoires were released. The dataset comprised deeply sampled blood TCRbeta repertoires from subjects exposed to, actively infected with, or recovered from COVID-19. Where available, HLA class I and class II types were obtained from metadata supplied by the sample provider rather than from assay-based typing. The samples were drawn from two sources: the first 160 participants of the ongoing ImmuneRACE study, and 1,200 or so subjects contributed by 6 global collaborators. The material from the prospective study consisted of cDNA or gDNA derived from T cells, B-cell-depleted T cells, or PBMCs. The sample metadata nearly always contained a de-identified subject ID, COVID-19 status, age in years and sex.

The investigation overall reported the following: The quantity of clinical and demographic metadata differed by source and by participant and was supplied without curation.

Recombination joined TRBV5-6 with TRBJ1-6; TRBD1 is a possible D gene, resting on 6 matching bases. Sequencing input: peripheral blood. This TCR was sampled from a woman in her thirties or forties with COVID-19, enrolled during active disease. The nucleotides read TGTGCCAGCAGCTTGGACAGGGCTAATTCACCCCTCCACTTT. It is translated as CASSLDRANSPLHF.